This T cell receptor beta chain emerged from a study of cytomegalovirus exposure and HLA in healthy donors. PCR involved 60 Vbeta and 13 Jbeta primers. Sequencing used immunoSEQ multiplex PCR; TCRdb keeps in-frame clones, though not all of them. The sample lists 60,000 to 75,000 clones, 74% occurring once. CDR1 is MNHNS, CDR2 SASEGT, per germline. The ends lost 11 bases at V and 1 base at J; junction bases unmatched: 6. The CDR3 runs to 15 residues. Sequenced input: PBMCs. The chain combines TRBV6-1 with TRBJ1-6, with 9 bases aligning to TRBD1. The clonotype originates from an older woman in good health and CMV-seropositive. The CDR3 reads CAGAGTGSYNSPLHF. For the CDR3, the DNA is TGTGCCGGGGCCGGGACAGGGTCCTATAATTCACCCCTCCACTTT.